Presented here are 13 T cell receptor beta chains from one specimen sequenced in a study of cytomegalovirus exposure and HLA in healthy donors. Primers included in the PCR were 60 Vbeta and 13 Jbeta primers. Sequenced by immunoSEQ multiplex PCR; TCRdb stores in-frame clones only, minus some. The sample comprises 150,000 to 200,000 clones, almost 85% of which are singletons, and around 0.24% rests with the top ten. Sequencing used PBMCs. These receptors were taken from a boy younger than 18 in good health and CMV-seronegative.

This clone was detected only once. This chain uses TRBV7-2 with TRBJ1-1, with 10 bases that match TRBD1. Germline trimming cut 3 bases from V and 0 bases from J; bases unmatched to any gene: 1. The CDR3 length is 15 residues. Germline V CDR1 and CDR2: SGHTA, FQGNSA. The CDR3 DNA sequence: TGTGCCAGCAGCTTTGACAGGGGGCTGAACACTGAAGCTTTCTTT. Translation gives CASSFDRGLNTEAFF.

The V and J genes are TRBV7-6 and TRBJ2-7; tentative D call: TRBD2 (6 bases). The ends were cut back, 1 base at V and 1 base at J, with 14 bases in the middle. This CDR3 region has 16 residues. Germline V gene lookup returns CDR1 SGHVS and CDR2 FNYEAQ. For the CDR3, the DNA is TGTGCCAGCAGCTTAGGCGGGACGGAGGTATCCTACGAGCAGTACTTC. Amino acid sequence: CASSLGGTEVSYEQYF.

The chain employs TRBV5-5 and TRBJ2-3, with 7 bases aligning to TRBD2. The V segment lost 1 base and the J segment 0 bases; nucleotides outside the gene matches: 17. From germline, CDR1 is SGHKS and CDR2 YYEKEE (reference sequence). The CDR3 spans 20 residues. The DNA for the CDR3 is TGTGCCAGCAGCTTGAAGAGGACCCTCCGGGGGGAAACTAGCACAGATACGCAGTATTTT. Its translation is CASSLKRTLRGETSTDTQYF.

This clone came up a few times. The V gene is TRBV7-9, the J gene TRBJ1-4; TRBD1 agrees at 7 bases. The germline V gene has CDR1 SEHNR and CDR2 FQNEAQ (reference sequence). Trimming at V came to 5 bases and at J to 6 bases, leaving 9 bases not matched to a gene. The CDR3 runs to 15 residues. The CDR3 DNA is TGTGCCAGCAGCCCCATCGACAGGGAATATGAAAAACTGTTTTTT. Protein: CASSPIDREYEKLFF.

V is TRBV19 and J is TRBJ1-6; D might be TRBD1 (6 bases). Germline CDR1 and CDR2: LNHDA and SQIVND (reference sequence). Deletions cut 2 bases from V and 9 bases from J, with 14 bases between. CDR3 length: 15 amino acids. The CDR3 here is CASSISPQGSSPLHF. CDR3 bases: TGTGCCAGTAGTATATCTCCCCAGGGGAGTTCACCCCTCCACTTT.

The chain combines TRBV5-4 with TRBJ2-3; D unclear. Trimming took off 5 bases at V and 0 bases at J, with 4 bases between the two ends. The CDR3 consists of 12 residues. Germline CDR1 and CDR2: SGHNT and YYREEE (reference sequence). Here the CDR3 reads CASSISTDTQYF. CDR3 DNA: TGTGCCAGCAGTATTAGCACAGATACGCAGTATTTT.

The chain carries TRBV6-7 and TRBJ1-1; the match to TRBD1 covers 9 bases. TRBV6-7 is an open reading frame whose function is uncertain. The CDR3 has 18 residues. V lost 2 bases and J lost 4; bases outside the gene matches: 14. The CDR3 region has the DNA TGTGCCAGCAGTTACCTTCACCGGGACAGGGAGGACGGCACTGAAGCTTTCTTT. The encoded protein is CASSYLHRDREDGTEAFF.

This sequence joins TRBV5-1 and TRBJ1-1, with a possible D match to TRBD1 (6 bases). The CDR3 runs to 14 residues. Germline CDR1 SGHRS, CDR2 YFSETQ. V gave up 3 bases and J gave up 1 base, with 10 bases separating them. This CDR3 reads CASSSETGNTEAFF. Here the CDR3 DNA reads TGCGCCAGCAGCTCGGAGACAGGGAACACTGAAGCTTTCTTT.

On this clone itself: At one boundary the junction diverges from the germline segment, which might be a read error. The chain couples TRBV9 to TRBJ2-7; TRBD2 matches 13 bases. The CDR3 runs to 15 residues. Germline-derived CDR1 and CDR2 are SGDLS and YYNGEE. CDR3 coding DNA: TGTGCCGGCAGCGTAATGGGACTAGCGGGGTATGAGCAGTACTTC. Translating gives CAGSVMGLAGYEQYF.

The chain couples TRBV2 to TRBJ2-2, with 8 bases aligning to TRBD2. The CDR3 is made up of 15 amino acids. The germline gives CDR1 SNHLY, CDR2 FYNNEI. Trimming at V came to 3 bases and at J to 1 base, leaving 1 base not matched to a gene. The CDR3 spells CASSELAGNTGELFF. DNA for the CDR3: TGTGCCAGCAGTGAGCTAGCGGGGAACACCGGGGAGCTGTTTTTT.

This clone appeared once. The chain combines TRBV19 with TRBJ1-1; 9 bases line up with TRBD1. The V and J ends lost 7 bases and 0 bases, in that order; junction bases with no gene match: 3. Germline values: CDR1 LNHDA, CDR2 SQIVND (reference sequence). This CDR3 spans 14 amino acids. DNA for the CDR3: TGTGCCAGTATTCGGACAGGGGTGAACACTGAAGCTTTCTTT. This codes for CASIRTGVNTEAFF.

The chain carries TRBV7-3 and TRBJ2-5, with D tentatively TRBD2 (6 bases). CDR1 and CDR2 from the germline V gene are SGHTA and FQGTGA. The length of the CDR3 is 17 residues. The germline V and J ends were trimmed by 1 base and 4 bases, with 19 bases remaining between them. CDR3 region: CASSLRGGRGVAETQYF. The CDR3 DNA sequence: TGTGCCAGCAGCTTAAGGGGTGGTCGCGGGGTAGCAGAGACCCAGTACTTC.

There are a few counts of this clone. The chain joins TRBV6-6 to TRBJ2-5; 8 positions match TRBD2. With 7 bases clipped from V and 5 bases from J, the junction kept 15 bases outside the gene matches. The CDR3 sequence is 16 residues long. The germline CDR1 and CDR2 sequences are MNHNY and SVGAGI (reference sequence). The CDR3 bases are TGTGCCAGCACCTACCGGAGGGCGGGAGGTAGGGAGACCCAGTACTTC. It encodes CASTYRRAGGRETQYF.